The 5 T cell receptor beta chains reported below all come from one sample, sequenced in a study of identical twins (dated by TCRdb to 2016 to 2018). The method was 5' RACE. Sequencing was carried out with an Illumina HiSeq 2000. TCRdb's own reprocessing of the public reads used fastp at Q25 and MiXCR and kept productive beta chains. Each entry is one CDR3 protein sequence, shown with its most common DNA and genes. Recorded for this sample are about 890,000 distinct CDR3 sequences; 9% to 15% of them occurred a single time. Of the sample, around 1.6% is held by the ten largest clones. In addition, the sample was reused for a study of yellow fever vaccine responses in identical twins.

Sequenced material: PBMCs. The receptors stem from a woman aged 18 to 35 in good health.

DNA for the CDR3: TGTGCCATCAGCCCCGCCTTCTCAGGGGCCAAAAACATTCAGTACTTC. Translating gives CAISPAFSGAKNIQYF. This sequence joins TRBV10-3 and TRBJ2-4, with a tentative D call TRBD1 (5 bases). In germline, CDR1 is ENHRY, CDR2 SYGVKD. The V end lost 6 bases, the J end lost 1 base, and 16 bases lay between the germline ends. The CDR3 extends over 16 amino acids.

This chain links TRBV27 with TRBJ2-1; TRBD2 aligns across 8 bases. The ends lost 5 bases at V and 6 bases at J; junction bases unmatched: 9. CDR1 and CDR2 from the germline V gene are MNHEY and SMNVEV (reference sequence). The CDR3 has 15 amino acids. Here the CDR3 DNA reads TGTGCCAGCAGTCCCCGGGGGGGCCAAATCAATGAGCAGTTCTTC. Translated, it gives CASSPRGGQINEQFF.

This clonotype was counted ten times or more. The chain employs TRBV4-1 and TRBJ2-7; 8 bases fit TRBD2. CDR1 and CDR2 (germline): MGHRA, YSYEKL. This CDR3 comprises 14 residues. V lost 6 bases to trimming and J lost 2 bases; unmatched junction nucleotides: 6. The CDR3 nucleotides read TGCGCCAGCAGTCGTTATAGCGGGACCTACGAGCAGTACTTC. Its protein is CASSRYSGTYEQYF.

The rearrangement links TRBV7-2 to TRBJ2-1, with 9 positions matching TRBD2. Unmatched junction bases numbered 6, after V lost 1 base and J lost 8 bases. The CDR3 spans 15 residues. Germline CDR1 reads SGHTA; CDR2 reads FQGNSA. The CDR3 spells CASSLGSGRLDEQFF. CDR3 coding DNA: TGTGCCAGCAGCTTAGGTAGCGGGAGACTTGATGAGCAGTTCTTC.

There are a few counts of this clonotype. This chain joins TRBV16 and TRBJ1-5; weak D call: TRBD1 (6 bases). Trimming stripped 2 bases from V and 4 bases from J, with 12 bases between. This CDR3 is 15 amino acids long. Germline lookup yields CDR1 KGHSY and CDR2 FQNENV. The CDR3 sequence: CASSQQGSTNQPQHF. As DNA, the CDR3 is TGTGCCAGCAGCCAACAGGGGTCGACAAATCAGCCCCAGCATTTT. Filled out from reference TRBV16 and TRBJ1-5, the complete variable domain reads GEEVAQTPKHLVRGEGQKAKLYCAPIKGHSYVFWYQQVLKNEFKFLISFQNENVFDETGMPKERFSAKCLPNSPCSLEIQATKLEDSAVYFCASSQQGSTNQPQHFGDGTRLSIL.